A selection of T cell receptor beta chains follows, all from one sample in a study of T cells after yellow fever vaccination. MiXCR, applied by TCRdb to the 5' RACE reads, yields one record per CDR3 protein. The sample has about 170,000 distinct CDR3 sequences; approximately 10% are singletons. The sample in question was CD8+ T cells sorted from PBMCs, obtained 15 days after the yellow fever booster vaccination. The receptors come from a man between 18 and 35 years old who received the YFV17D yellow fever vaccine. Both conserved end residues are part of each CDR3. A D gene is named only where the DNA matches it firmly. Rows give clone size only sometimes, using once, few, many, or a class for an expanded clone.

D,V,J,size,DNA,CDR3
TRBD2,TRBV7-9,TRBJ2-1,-,TGTGCCAGCAGCTTAGCCTTGGGTGGGCTAGCGGGGGACAATGAGCAGTTCTTC,CASSLALGGLAGDNEQFF
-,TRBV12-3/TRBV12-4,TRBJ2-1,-,TGTGCCAGCAGCCCCATCTTGGCGGGGTCCTACAATGAGCAGTTCTTC,CASSPILAGSYNEQFF
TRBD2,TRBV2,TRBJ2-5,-,TGTGCCAGCAGTGAACATAGCGGGGCCTCACTCCGGGCCCAGTACTTC,CASSEHSGASLRAQYF
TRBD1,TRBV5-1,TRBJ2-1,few,TGCGCCAGCAGCTGGAGGACAGGCCCTTCCAATGAGCAGTTCTTC,CASSWRTGPSNEQFF
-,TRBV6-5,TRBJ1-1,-,TGTGCCAGCACACCGGGGGTCGACACTGAAGCTTTCTTT,CASTPGVDTEAFF
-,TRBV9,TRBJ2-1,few,TGTGCCAGCAGCGTAGACCTACGGGAGCAGTTCTTC,CASSVDLREQFF
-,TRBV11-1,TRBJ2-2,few,TGTGCCAGCAGCTCCATAACAGGGATGGGGGAGCTGTTTTTT,CASSSITGMGELFF
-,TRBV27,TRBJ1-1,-,TGTGCCAGCATAGGGTTAAGAGCTTTCTTT,CASIGLRAFF
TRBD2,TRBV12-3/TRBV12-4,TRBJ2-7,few,TGTGCCAGCAGCGGACTAGCGGGGGCGTACGAGCAGTACTTC,CASSGLAGAYEQYF
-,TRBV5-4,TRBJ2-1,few,TGTGCCAGCAGCTTGTCTGCCGGGGCTGGGAATGAGCAGTTCTTC,CASSLSAGAGNEQFF
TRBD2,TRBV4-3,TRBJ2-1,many,TGCGCCAGCAGCCCCCCCTTGATCGCGGGGGGGCCCAATGAGCAGTTCTTC,CASSPPLIAGGPNEQFF
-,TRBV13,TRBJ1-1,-,TGTGCCAGCAGCGCCCTGGGCACTGAAGCTTTCTTT,CASSALGTEAFF
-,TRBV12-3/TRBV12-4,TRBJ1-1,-,TGTGCCAGCGCGGTGGGGACTGAAGCTTTCTTT,CASAVGTEAFF
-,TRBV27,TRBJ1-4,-,TGTGCCAGCAGTGTTACAGGGAAGGATGAAAAACTGTTTTTT,CASSVTGKDEKLFF
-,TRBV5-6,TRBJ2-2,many,TGTGCCAGCAGCTTGGGAGCGAACACCGGGGAGCTGTTTTTT,CASSLGANTGELFF
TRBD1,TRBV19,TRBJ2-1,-,TGTGCCAGTAGTATAATACAGGGGGCCGGGAATGAGCAGTTCTTC,CASSIIQGAGNEQFF
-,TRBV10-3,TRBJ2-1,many,TGTGCCATCGCTTCGGGACAAAGATTAATGGCCTACAATGAGCAGTTCTTC,CAIASGQRLMAYNEQFF
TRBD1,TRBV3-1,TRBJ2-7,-,TGTGCCAGCAGCCAAGTGCAGGGGGTAGTCAACGAGCAGTACTTC,CASSQVQGVVNEQYF
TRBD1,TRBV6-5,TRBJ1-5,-,TGTGCCAGCAGTTACGGGACAGGGGGTCAGCCCCAGCATTTT,CASSYGTGGQPQHF
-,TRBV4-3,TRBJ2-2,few,TGCGCCAGCAGCCCCGGACGGGTGTCGACCGGGGAGCTGTTTTTT,CASSPGRVSTGELFF
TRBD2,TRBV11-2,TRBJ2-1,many,TGTGCCAGCAGCTTCGGAGTAGCGGGGGGTTTTGGGAATGAGCAGTTCTTC,CASSFGVAGGFGNEQFF
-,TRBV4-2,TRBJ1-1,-,TGTGCCAGCAGCCAAGATGGCGTTGTGGGGAACACTGAAGCTTTCTTT,CASSQDGVVGNTEAFF
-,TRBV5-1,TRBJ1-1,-,TGCGCCAGCAGCTTGGGTGCGCTGAACACTGAAGCTTTCTTT,CASSLGALNTEAFF
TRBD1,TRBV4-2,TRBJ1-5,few,TGTGCCAGCAGCCTATCGACAGGGGGCTTGGATCAGCCCCAGCATTTT,CASSLSTGGLDQPQHF
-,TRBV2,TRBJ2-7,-,TGTGCCGTCCTGAACGAGTACGAGCAGTACTTC,CAVLNEYEQYF
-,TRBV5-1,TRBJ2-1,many,TGCGCCAGCAGCTTGTTCCGGGGTGCCCCATCCTACAATGAGCAGTTCTTC,CASSLFRGAPSYNEQFF
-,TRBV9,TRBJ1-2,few,TGTGCCAGCAGCGTGAATTCCGAAGGGTATGGCTACACCTTC,CASSVNSEGYGYTF
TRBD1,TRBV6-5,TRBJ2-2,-,TGTGCCAGCAGTTTTGGGACAGGGAACACCGGGGAGCTGTTTTTT,CASSFGTGNTGELFF
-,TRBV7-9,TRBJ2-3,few,TGTGCCATCTCGGATCCATTGGCGGGGGCGGGGGATACGCAGTATTTT,CAISDPLAGAGDTQYF
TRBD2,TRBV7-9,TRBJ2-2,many,TGTGCCACCGGGACTAGCGGGGGGCTGAACACCGGGGAGCTGTTTTTT,CATGTSGGLNTGELFF
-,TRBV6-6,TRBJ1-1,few,TGTGCCAGCAGTTACTCGAGGTTCCAGGGGCACACTGAAGCTTTCTTT,CASSYSRFQGHTEAFF
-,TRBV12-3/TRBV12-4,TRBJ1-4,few,TGTGCCAGCAGTTTAGGGGCCGGGCGCGAAAAACTGTTTTTT,CASSLGAGREKLFF